These T cell receptor beta chains were read from a single sample in a study of regulatory T cells. The data were produced by immunoSEQ multiplex PCR, yet TCRdb's version contains in-frame clones alone and is incomplete. The sample holds 25,000 to 35,000 clones, roughly 92% seen once. Source material: conventional CD4+ T cells sorted from blood. These receptors were taken from a young adult with CD3G deficiency. Each CDR3 is given with its conserved first and last residue. Only part of the rows carry a size: once, few, many, or a class if the clone is expanded.

TRBV28	.	TRBJ2-7	CASSKTGLGAYEQYF
TRBV7-6	.	TRBJ1-2	CASSLEPSGSYGYTF
TRBV28	.	TRBJ1-1	CASSLTAPRTEAFF
TRBV5-1	.	TRBJ2-6	CACSPGSGANVLTF
TRBV5-8	.	TRBJ2-5	CASSSDRAKTQYF
TRBV5-1	.	TRBJ1-6	CASSSGTGLNSPLHF
TRBV19	.	TRBJ1-4	CASRDRRNEKLFF
TRBV28	.	TRBJ1-5	CASSLDHQPQHF
TRBV28	once	TRBJ1-5	CASSFLGGRGQPQHF
TRBV6-1	.	TRBJ2-7	CASSEFRGLEQYF
TRBV19	.	TRBJ2-3	CASRVLATDTQYF
TRBV11-2	.	TRBJ1-6	CASSNEGRTSSYNSPLHF
TRBV5-1	once	TRBJ2-3	CASSLGGRGTDTQYF
TRBV6-1	.	TRBJ2-1	CASSGPSGRSEQFF
TRBV7-2	once	TRBJ2-1	CASSLKGQPTYNEQFF
TRBV18	.	TRBJ2-1	CASSPYSMSGGQGEQFF
TRBV2	once	TRBJ2-6	CASSDGGTPSGANVLTF
TRBV28	.	TRBJ1-1	CASSLEQGAAEAFF
TRBV4-2	.	TRBJ2-7	CASSQAPGTSQYEQYF
TRBV4-2	.	TRBJ2-3	CASSQGDPKYRTQYF
TRBV6-1	.	TRBJ2-3	CATRPFMSTDTQYF
TRBV30	.	TRBJ2-7	CAWRGDRDYEQYF
TRBV10-2	.	TRBJ2-1	CASRDQSLRDRYNEQFF
TRBV6-1	.	TRBJ2-7	CASSEGLSYEQYF
TRBV5-1	.	TRBJ2-1	CASREGTSGGNEQFF
TRBV6-1	.	TRBJ2-2	CASSGSAGLTGELFF
TRBV7-2	.	TRBJ2-5	CASRGGNKETQYF
TRBV10-2	once	TRBJ2-7	CASSETQKRGGLEQYF
TRBV28	.	TRBJ1-2	CASSPWGGTNYGYTF
TRBV18	.	TRBJ2-5	CASSPGREETQYF
TRBV7-9	.	TRBJ2-5	CASSLAGQGEETQYF
TRBV10-3	.	TRBJ2-7	CAISETSAEQYF
TRBV28	.	TRBJ1-4	CASTWGRDEKLFF
TRBV6-1	.	TRBJ2-3	CASSEPDTQYF
TRBV18	.	TRBJ1-3	CASSPLATGSGNTIYF
TRBV6-1	.	TRBJ1-2	CASRADSNYGYTF
TRBV5-1	.	TRBJ2-2	CASSSRSAPTGELFF
TRBV28	.	TRBJ1-2	CAIRRAGTAGNGYTF
TRBV18	.	TRBJ2-4	CASSPPPGTAKNIQYF
TRBV5-1	.	TRBJ2-5	CASSPTAGPQETQYF
TRBV27	.	TRBJ1-4	CASSPDRTNEKLFF
TRBV11-3	.	TRBJ2-5	CASSSRGPAKTQYF
TRBV5-1	.	TRBJ2-1	CASSSGSGFNEQFF
TRBV6-1	.	TRBJ2-5	CASSEEFRPYF
TRBV19	.	TRBJ2-5	CASSIENGETQYF
TRBV9	.	TRBJ1-6	CASSVEHNSPLHF
TRBV10-3	.	TRBJ2-7	CAISVLPDHEQYF
TRBV5-1	.	TRBJ2-2	CASSDGQGANTGELFF
TRBV6-1	.	TRBJ2-3	CASSPGTGQWDTQYF
TRBV19	.	TRBJ2-1	CASSRGVGYNEQFF
TRBV19	.	TRBJ1-4	CASSARVPSEGKLFF
TRBV28	.	TRBJ1-2	CASGNPTGSYGYTF
TRBV5-1	.	TRBJ1-4	CASSLGGTGEKLFF
TRBV7-2	.	TRBJ1-1	CASSLGTVRGTEAFF